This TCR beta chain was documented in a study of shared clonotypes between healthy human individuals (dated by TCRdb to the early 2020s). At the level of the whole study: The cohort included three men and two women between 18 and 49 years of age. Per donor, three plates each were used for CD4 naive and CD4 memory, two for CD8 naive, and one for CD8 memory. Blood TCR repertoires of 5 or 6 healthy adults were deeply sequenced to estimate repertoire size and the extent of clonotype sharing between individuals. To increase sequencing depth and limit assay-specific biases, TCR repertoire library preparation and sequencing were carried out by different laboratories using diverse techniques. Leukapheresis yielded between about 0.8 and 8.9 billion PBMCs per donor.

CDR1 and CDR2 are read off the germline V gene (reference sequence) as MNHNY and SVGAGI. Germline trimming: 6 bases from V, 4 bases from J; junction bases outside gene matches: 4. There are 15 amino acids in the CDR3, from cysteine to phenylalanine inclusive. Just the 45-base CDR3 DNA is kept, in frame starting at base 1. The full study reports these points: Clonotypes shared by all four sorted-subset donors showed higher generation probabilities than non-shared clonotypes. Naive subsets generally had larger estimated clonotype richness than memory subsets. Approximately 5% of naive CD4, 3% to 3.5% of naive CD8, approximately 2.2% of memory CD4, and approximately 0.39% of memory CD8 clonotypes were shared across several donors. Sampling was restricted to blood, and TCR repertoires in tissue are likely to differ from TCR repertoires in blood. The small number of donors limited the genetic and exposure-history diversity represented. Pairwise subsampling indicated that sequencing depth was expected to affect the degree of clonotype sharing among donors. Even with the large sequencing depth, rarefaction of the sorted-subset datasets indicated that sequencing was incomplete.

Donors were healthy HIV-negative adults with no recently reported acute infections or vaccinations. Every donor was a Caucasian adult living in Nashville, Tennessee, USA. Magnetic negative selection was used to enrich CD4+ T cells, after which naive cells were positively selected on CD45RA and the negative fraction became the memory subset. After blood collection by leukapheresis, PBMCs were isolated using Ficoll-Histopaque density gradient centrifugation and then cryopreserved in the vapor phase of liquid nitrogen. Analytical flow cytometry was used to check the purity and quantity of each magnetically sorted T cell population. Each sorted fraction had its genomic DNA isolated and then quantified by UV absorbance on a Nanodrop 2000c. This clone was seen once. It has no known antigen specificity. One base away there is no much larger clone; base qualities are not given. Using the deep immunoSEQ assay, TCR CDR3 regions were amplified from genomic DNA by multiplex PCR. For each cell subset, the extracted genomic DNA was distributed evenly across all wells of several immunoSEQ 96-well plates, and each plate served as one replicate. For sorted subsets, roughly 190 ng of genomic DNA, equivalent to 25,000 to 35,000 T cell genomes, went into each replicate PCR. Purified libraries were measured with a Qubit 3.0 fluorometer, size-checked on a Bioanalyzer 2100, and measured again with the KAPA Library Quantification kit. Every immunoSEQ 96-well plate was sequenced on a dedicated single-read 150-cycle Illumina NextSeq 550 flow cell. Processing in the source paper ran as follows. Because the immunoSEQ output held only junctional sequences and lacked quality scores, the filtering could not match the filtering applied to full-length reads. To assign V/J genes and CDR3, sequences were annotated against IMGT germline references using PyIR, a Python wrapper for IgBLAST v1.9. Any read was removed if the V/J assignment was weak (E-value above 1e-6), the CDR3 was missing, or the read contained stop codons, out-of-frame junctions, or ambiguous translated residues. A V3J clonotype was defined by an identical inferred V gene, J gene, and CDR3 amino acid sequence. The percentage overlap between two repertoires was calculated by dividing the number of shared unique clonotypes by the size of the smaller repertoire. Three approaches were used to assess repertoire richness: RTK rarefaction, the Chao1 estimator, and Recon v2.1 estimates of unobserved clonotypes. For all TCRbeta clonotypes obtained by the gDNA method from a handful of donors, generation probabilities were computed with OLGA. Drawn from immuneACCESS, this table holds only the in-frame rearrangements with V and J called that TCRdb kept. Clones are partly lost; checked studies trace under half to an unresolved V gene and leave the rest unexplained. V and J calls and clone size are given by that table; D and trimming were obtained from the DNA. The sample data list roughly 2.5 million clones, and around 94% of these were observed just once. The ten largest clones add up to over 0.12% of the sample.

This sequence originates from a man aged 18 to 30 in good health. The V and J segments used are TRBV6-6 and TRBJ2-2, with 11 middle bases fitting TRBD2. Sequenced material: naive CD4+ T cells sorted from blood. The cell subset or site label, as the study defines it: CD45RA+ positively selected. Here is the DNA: TGTGCCAGCAGCCGCGGGACTAGCGGCACCGGGGAGCTGTTTTTT. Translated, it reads CASSRGTSGTGELFF.